The 11 T cell receptor beta chains reported below all come from one sample, sequenced in a study of T cells in narcolepsy. The repertoire was sequenced with immunoSEQ multiplex PCR; TCRdb's copy has only in-frame clones and lacks some. The profile shows fewer than 35,000 clones, 84% of them singletons. Sequencing was carried out using CD45RA- memory CD4+ T cells from PBMCs. The receptors shown here come from a human donor with narcolepsy.

The chain combines TRBV19 with TRBJ2-3, with TRBD1 matching 9 bases. Trimming cost V 6 bases and J 4 bases; bases outside gene matches: 5. CDR3 length: 14 residues. Looked up from germline, CDR1 is LNHDA and CDR2 is SQIVND (reference sequence). The CDR3, as DNA: TGTGCCAGTAGCGACAGGGGGACCTCAGATACGCAGTATTTT. Translated, it gives CASSDRGTSDTQYF.

This chain uses TRBV9 with TRBJ1-1, with TRBD1 matching over 8 bases. J lost 2 bases, V lost 1 base, and 7 bases had no gene match. Germline-derived CDR1 and CDR2 are SGDLS and YYNGEE. There are 16 residues in the CDR3. The chain's CDR3 is CASSVLSRGHNTEAFF. The CDR3 DNA sequence: TGTGCCAGCAGCGTATTATCCAGGGGGCATAACACTGAAGCTTTCTTT.

This clone has just a few counts. V is TRBV18 and J is TRBJ1-5, with D maybe TRBD1 (5 bases). Germline V lookup: CDR1 KGHSH, CDR2 LQKENI. The ends were cut back, 6 bases at V and 4 bases at J, with 16 bases in the middle. This CDR3 has 15 amino acids. Written as DNA, the CDR3 is TGTGCCAGCTCCCTCCAGGGTAATGGGAATCAGCCCCAGCATTTT. Translation: CASSLQGNGNQPQHF.

This chain joins TRBV19 and TRBJ1-2, with 8 bases matching TRBD1. V was pared by 5 bases and J by 8 bases, with 10 bases of the junction left unmatched. CDR1 and CDR2 from the germline V gene are LNHDA and SQIVND (reference sequence). The CDR3 contains 14 residues. The CDR3 bases are TGTGCCAGTAGTCCCCGGGGACAGGTCCGAGGCTACACCTTC. Protein product: CASSPRGQVRGYTF.

The gene calls are TRBV7-6 and TRBJ1-1; TRBD1 is a possible D gene (5 bases). The CDR3 totals 15 residues. V was pared by 5 bases and J by 4 bases, with 17 bases between. Germline V lookup: CDR1 SGHVS, CDR2 FNYEAQ. In DNA, the CDR3 is TGTGCCAGCAGCGCCGGGGGAGGCTCGGGCACTGAAGCTTTCTTT. This gives the protein CASSAGGGSGTEAFF.

The table lists this clone with a few counts. One junction end does not reproduce the germline sequence, and a read error may be involved. CDR3 sequence reads: CAGRGDRGVETQYF. The CDR3 coding sequence is TGTGCCGGGAGGGGGGACAGGGGTGTGGAGACCCAGTACTTC. The rearrangement links TRBV30 to TRBJ2-5; 10 bases fit TRBD1. The germline CDR1 and CDR2 sequences are GTSNPN and SVGIG (reference sequence). The CDR3 is made up of 14 amino acids.

The rearrangement uses TRBV5-6 and TRBJ1-3, with TRBD1 as a possible D gene (6 bases). CDR1 is SGHDT, CDR2 YYEEEE, per germline. The V end lost 6 bases, the J end lost 3 bases, and 16 bases lay between the germline ends. The CDR3 loop spans 15 amino acids. For the CDR3, the DNA is TGTGCCAGCAACTCGTGGGACAAGGGTGGAAACACCATATATTTT. The encoded protein is CASNSWDKGGNTIYF.

J is TRBJ1-2 and V is TRBV30; 11 nucleotides line up with TRBD1. Germline V gene sequence: CDR1 GTSNPN, CDR2 SVGIG (reference sequence). The V gene end was trimmed by 1 base and the J gene end by 4 bases; junction bases not matched to a gene: 5. The CDR3 is 15 amino acids. CDR3 in amino acids: CAWSAGTGGFYGYTF. Written as DNA, the CDR3 is TGTGCCTGGAGTGCCGGGACAGGGGGTTTCTATGGCTACACCTTC.

This clone was seen a single time. The chain carries TRBV5-1 and TRBJ2-5; D might be TRBD1 or TRBD2, each matching 5 bases. The ends were cut back, 2 bases at V and 5 bases at J, with 25 bases in the middle. Germline V gene sequence: CDR1 SGHRS, CDR2 YFSETQ. This CDR3 spans 18 amino acids. This CDR3 reads CASSLGTNTHRSRETQYF. In DNA form, the CDR3 reads TGCGCCAGCAGCTTAGGGACCAACACCCATCGGTCGCGGGAGACCCAGTACTTC.

The chain couples TRBV19 to TRBJ2-2; TRBD1 agrees at 7 bases. The CDR3 is 16 amino acids. CDR1 is LNHDA and CDR2 is SQIVND in the germline V gene (reference sequence). Trimming at V came to 6 bases and at J to 7 bases, leaving 14 bases not matched to a gene. The DNA of the CDR3 is TGTGCCAGTAGCTACCGACAGGGTCGGGTAATCGGGGAGCTGTTTTTT. Translating gives CASSYRQGRVIGELFF.

The V and J genes are TRBV28 and TRBJ1-1, with D possibly TRBD1 on 5 matching bases. This CDR3 contains 14 residues. In germline, CDR1 is MDHEN, CDR2 SYDVKM. V was pared by 4 bases and J by 2 bases, with 11 bases between. CDR3 region: CASSWKGVNTEAFF. CDR3 coding DNA: TGTGCCAGCAGTTGGAAAGGGGTTAACACTGAAGCTTTCTTT.